This T cell receptor beta chain derives from a study of cytomegalovirus exposure and HLA in healthy donors. Study context: A previous analysis identified around 120 million unique TCR beta sequences derived from 180 million or so T cells.

The PCR contained 60 Vbeta and 13 Jbeta primers. The repertoire was sequenced with immunoSEQ multiplex PCR; TCRdb's copy has only in-frame clones and lacks some. Among 75,000 to 90,000 clones listed, around 84% were seen once. In the case of this clone: The antigen remains undetermined.

Findings and limits, study-wide: The authors listed around 150 TCR beta chains as cytomegalovirus-associated. For TCR beta chains, V- and J-gene trimming was later linked to a missense DCLRE1C variant.

The donors were healthy bone marrow donors. Germline CDR1 and CDR2: SGHRS and YFSETQ. Between the trimmed V and J ends, which lost 0 bases and 6 bases, there was a span of 19 bases. This CDR3 spans 16 amino acids. The origin of this receptor is a man aged 40-55 years in good health and CMV-seropositive. Sequencing was carried out using PBMCs. The chain recombines TRBV5-1 with TRBJ2-7; possible D gene TRBD1, 6 bases. Here the CDR3 DNA reads TGCGCCAGCAGCTTGGGGTATGGGGGCGCGAGTTCCGAGCAGTACTTC. Translated: CASSLGYGGASSEQYF.